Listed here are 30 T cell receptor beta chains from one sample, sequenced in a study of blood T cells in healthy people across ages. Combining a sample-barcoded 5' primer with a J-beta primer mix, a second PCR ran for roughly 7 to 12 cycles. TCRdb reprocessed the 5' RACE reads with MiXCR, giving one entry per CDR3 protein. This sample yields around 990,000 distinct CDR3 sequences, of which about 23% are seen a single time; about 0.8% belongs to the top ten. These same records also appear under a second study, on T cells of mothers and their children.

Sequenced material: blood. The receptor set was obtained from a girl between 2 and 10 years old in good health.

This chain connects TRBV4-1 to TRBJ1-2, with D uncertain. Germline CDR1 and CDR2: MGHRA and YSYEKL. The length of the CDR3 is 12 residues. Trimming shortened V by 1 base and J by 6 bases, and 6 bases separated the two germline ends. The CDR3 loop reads CASSQVGNGYTF. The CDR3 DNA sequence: TGCGCCAGCAGCCAAGTTGGAAATGGCTACACCTTC.

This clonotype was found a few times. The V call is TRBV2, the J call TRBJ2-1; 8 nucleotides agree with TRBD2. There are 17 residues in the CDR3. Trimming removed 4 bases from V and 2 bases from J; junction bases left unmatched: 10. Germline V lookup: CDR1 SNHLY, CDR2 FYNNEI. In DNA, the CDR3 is TGTGCCAGCAGTGGGGGGGCTAGCGGGCGTACCTACAATGAGCAGTTCTTC. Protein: CASSGGASGRTYNEQFF. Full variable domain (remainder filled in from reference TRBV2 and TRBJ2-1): EPEVTQTPSHQVTQMGQEVILRCVPISNHLYFYWYRQILGQKVEFLVSFYNNEISEKSEIFDDQFSVERPDGSNFTLKIRSTKLEDSAMYFCASSGGASGRTYNEQFFGPGTRLTVL.

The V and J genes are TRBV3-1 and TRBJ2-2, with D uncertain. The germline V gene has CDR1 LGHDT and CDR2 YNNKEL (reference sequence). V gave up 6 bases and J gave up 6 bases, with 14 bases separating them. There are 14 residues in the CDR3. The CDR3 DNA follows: TGTGCCAGCAGTCAAAGCATCGGGTCCGGGGAGCTGTTTTTT. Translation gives CASSQSIGSGELFF.

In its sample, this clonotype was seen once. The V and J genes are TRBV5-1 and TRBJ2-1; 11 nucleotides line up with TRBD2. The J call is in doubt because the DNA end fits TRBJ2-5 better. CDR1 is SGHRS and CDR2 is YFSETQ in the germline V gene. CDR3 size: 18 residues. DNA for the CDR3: TGCGCCAGCAGCTTGACCGGGACTAGCGGTAATTCGGGGGAGACCCAGTACTTC. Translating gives CASSLTGTSGNSGETQYF.

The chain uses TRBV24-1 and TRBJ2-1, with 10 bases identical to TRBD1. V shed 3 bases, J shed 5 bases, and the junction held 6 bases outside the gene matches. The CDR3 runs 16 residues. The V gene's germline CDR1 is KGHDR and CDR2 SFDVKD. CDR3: CATSDLGTGAHNEQFF. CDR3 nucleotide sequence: TGTGCCACCAGTGATCTTGGGACAGGGGCGCACAATGAGCAGTTCTTC.

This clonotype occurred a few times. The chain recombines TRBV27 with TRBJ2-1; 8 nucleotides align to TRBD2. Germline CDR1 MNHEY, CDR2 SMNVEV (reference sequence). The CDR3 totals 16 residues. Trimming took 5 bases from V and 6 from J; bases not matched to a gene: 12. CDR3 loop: CASSPALPGGRNEQFF. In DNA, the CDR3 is TGTGCCAGCAGTCCCGCTCTCCCGGGAGGGCGCAATGAGCAGTTCTTC.

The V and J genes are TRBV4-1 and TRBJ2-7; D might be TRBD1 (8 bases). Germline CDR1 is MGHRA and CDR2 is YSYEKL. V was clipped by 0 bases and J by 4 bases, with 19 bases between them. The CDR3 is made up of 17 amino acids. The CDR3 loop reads CASSQEEEGQGLYEQYF. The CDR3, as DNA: TGCGCCAGCAGCCAAGAAGAAGAAGGACAGGGACTATACGAGCAGTACTTC.

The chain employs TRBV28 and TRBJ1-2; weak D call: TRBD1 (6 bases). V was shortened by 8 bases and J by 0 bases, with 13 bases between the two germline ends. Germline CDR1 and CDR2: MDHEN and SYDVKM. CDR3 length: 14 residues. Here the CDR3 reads CASFRGAPNYGYTF. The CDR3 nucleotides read TGTGCCAGCTTCAGGGGAGCCCCTAACTATGGCTACACCTTC.

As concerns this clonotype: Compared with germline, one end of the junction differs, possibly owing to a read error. As DNA, the CDR3 is TGCGCCAGCAGTTCAAACGAGGGGGGGGCTTTCTTT. Protein sequence: CASSSNEGGAFF. The chain couples TRBV28 to TRBJ1-1; tentative D call: TRBD1 (6 bases). The length of the CDR3 is 12 residues. Germline assignment: CDR1 MDHEN and CDR2 SYDVKM.

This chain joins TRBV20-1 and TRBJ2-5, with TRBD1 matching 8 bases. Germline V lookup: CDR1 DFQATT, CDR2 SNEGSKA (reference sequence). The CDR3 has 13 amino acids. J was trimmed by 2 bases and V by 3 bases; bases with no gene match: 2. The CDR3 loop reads CSARTGAQETQYF. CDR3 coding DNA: TGCAGTGCTAGGACAGGGGCTCAAGAGACCCAGTACTTC.

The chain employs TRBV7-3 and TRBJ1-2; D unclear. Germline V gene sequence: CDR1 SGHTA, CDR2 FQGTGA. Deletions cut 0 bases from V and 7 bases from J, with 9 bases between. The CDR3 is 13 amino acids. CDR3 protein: CASSLTGMGGYTF. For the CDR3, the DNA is TGTGCCAGCAGCTTAACAGGGATGGGTGGCTACACCTTC.

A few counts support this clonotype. The CDR3: CASSRLALSTDTQYF. The CDR3 bases are TGTGCCAGCAGCAGACTAGCGCTAAGCACAGATACGCAGTATTTT. The gene calls are TRBV6-4 and TRBJ2-3; TRBD2 agrees at 8 bases. The CDR3 runs to 15 residues. The ends lost 6 bases at V and 0 bases at J; junction bases unmatched: 5. Germline V lookup: CDR1 MRHNA, CDR2 SNTAGT.

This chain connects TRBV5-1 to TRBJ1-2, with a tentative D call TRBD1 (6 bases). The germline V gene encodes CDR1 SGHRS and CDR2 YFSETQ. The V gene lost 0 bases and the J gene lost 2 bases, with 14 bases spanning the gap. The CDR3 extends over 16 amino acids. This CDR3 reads CASSLAEGQGNYGYTF. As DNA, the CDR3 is TGCGCCAGCAGCTTGGCCGAAGGTCAGGGGAACTATGGCTACACCTTC.

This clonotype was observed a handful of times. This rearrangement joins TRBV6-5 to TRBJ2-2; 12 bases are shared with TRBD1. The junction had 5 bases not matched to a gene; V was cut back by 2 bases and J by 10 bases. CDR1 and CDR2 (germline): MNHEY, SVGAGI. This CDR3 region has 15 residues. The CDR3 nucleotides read TGTGCCAGCAGTTACGCCGGGACAGGGGGCTTGGAGCTGTTTTTT. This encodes CASSYAGTGGLELFF.

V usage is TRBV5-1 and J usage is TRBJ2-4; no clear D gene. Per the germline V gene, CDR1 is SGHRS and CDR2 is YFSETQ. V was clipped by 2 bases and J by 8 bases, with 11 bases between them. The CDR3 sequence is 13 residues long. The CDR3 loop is CASSFNGVHIQYF. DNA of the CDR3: TGCGCCAGCAGCTTTAACGGAGTGCACATTCAGTACTTC.

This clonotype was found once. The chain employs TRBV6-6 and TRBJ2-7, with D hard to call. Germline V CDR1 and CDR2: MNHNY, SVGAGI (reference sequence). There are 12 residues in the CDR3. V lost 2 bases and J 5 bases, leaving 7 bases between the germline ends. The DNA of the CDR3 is TGTGCCAGCAGTTACAATGGTGACGAGCAGTACTTC. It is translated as CASSYNGDEQYF.

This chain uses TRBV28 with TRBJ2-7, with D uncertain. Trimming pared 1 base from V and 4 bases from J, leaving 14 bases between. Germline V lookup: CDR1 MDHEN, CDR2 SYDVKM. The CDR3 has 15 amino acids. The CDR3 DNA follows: TGTGCCAGCAGTTTATTTGGCCCTCTGGTATACGAGCAGTACTTC. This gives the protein CASSLFGPLVYEQYF.

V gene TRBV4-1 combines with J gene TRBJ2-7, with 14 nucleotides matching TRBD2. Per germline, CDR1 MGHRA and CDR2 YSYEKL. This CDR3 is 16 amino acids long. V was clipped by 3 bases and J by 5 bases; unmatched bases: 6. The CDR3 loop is CASSHQTGLAGDEQYF. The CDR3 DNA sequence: TGCGCCAGCAGCCACCAGACGGGACTAGCGGGAGACGAGCAGTACTTC.

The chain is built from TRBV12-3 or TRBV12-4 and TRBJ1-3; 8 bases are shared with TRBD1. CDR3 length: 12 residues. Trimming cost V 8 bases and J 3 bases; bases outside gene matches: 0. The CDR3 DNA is TGTGCCAGCGGACAGGGTGGAAACACCATATATTTT. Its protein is CASGQGGNTIYF.

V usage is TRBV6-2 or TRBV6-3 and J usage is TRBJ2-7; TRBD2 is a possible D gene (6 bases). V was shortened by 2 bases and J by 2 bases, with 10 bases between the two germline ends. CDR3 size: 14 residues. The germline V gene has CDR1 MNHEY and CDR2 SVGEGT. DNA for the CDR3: TGTGCCAGCAGTTACGCGGGGTGGACCTACGAGCAGTACTTC. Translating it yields CASSYAGWTYEQYF.

In nucleotides, the CDR3 is TGTGCCAGCAGCCAGGATATCACTTTCTACTCCCCCCAAGAGACCCAGTACTTC. Protein product: CASSQDITFYSPQETQYF. The rearrangement uses TRBV4-2 and TRBJ2-5; D is undetermined. With 3 bases removed from V and 1 base from J, the gap between germline ends came to 21 bases. This CDR3 contains 18 residues. The germline V gene has CDR1 LGHNA and CDR2 YNFKEQ.

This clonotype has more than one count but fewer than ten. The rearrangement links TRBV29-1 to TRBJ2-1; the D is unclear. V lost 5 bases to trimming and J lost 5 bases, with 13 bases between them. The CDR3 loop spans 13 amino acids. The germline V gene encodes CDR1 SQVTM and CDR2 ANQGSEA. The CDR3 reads CSVRNEVDNEQFF. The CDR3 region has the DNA TGCAGCGTTCGGAACGAGGTTGACAATGAGCAGTTCTTC.

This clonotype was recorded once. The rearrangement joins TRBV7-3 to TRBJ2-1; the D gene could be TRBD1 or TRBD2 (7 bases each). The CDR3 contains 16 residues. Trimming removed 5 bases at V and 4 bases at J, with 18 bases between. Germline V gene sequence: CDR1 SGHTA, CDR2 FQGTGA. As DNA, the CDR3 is TGTGCCAGCAGCGCCGGGGGAGGGACAGCGTACAATGAGCAGTTCTTC. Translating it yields CASSAGGGTAYNEQFF.

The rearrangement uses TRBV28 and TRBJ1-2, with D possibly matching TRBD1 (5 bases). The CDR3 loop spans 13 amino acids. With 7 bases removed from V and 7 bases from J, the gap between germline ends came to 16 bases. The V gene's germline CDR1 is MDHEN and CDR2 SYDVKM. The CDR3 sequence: CASTPSRVTGYTF. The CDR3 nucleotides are TGTGCCAGCACTCCTTCCAGGGTAACTGGCTACACCTTC.

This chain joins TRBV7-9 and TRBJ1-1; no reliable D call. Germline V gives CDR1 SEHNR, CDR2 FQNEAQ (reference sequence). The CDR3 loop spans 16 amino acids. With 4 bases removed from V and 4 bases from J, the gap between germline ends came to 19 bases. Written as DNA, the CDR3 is TGTGCCAGCAGCTCCACGGGCGGGGAGGTGACCACTGAAGCTTTCTTT. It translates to CASSSTGGEVTTEAFF.

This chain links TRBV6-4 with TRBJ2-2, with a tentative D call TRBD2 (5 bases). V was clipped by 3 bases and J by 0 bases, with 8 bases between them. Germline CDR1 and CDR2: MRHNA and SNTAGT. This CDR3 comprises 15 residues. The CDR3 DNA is TGTGCCAGCAGTGATGAGGGAGCGAACACCGGGGAGCTGTTTTTT. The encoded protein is CASSDEGANTGELFF.

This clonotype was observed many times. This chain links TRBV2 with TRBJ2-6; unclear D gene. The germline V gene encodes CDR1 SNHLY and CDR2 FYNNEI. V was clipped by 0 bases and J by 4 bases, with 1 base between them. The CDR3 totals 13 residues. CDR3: CASSEAGANVLTF. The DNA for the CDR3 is TGTGCCAGCAGTGAAGCAGGGGCCAACGTCCTGACTTTC.

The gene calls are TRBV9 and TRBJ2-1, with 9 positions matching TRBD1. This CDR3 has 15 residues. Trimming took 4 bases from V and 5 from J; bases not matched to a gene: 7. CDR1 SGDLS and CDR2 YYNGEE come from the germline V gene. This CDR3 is CASSPRTGVNNEQFF. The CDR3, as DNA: TGTGCCAGCAGCCCCCGGACAGGGGTGAACAATGAGCAGTTCTTC.

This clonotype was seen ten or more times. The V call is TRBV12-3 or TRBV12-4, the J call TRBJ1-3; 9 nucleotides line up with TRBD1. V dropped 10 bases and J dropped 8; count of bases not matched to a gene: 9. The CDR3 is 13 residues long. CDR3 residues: CATGPDRGYTIYF. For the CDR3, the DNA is TGTGCCACCGGGCCGGACAGGGGTTACACCATATATTTT.

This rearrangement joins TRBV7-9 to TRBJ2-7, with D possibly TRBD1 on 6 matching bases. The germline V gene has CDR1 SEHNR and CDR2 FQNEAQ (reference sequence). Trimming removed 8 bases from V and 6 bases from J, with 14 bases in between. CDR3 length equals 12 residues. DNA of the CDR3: TGTGCCAGCCAGGGGACAAATCCCGAGCAGTACTTC. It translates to CASQGTNPEQYF.